Listed below are T cell receptor beta chains from one sample, sequenced in a study of beta chain features in type 1 diabetes. TCRdb's table, derived via immunoSEQ multiplex PCR, lists solely in-frame clones and lacks some. Of approximately 170,000 clones listed, around 8% are singletons. The sample consisted of central memory CD4+ T cells from blood. These receptors were obtained from a woman between 40 and 55 years old with type 1 diabetes. CDR3s include the opening cysteine and the closing phenylalanine or tryptophan. A D gene is named only where the DNA matches it firmly. Only part of the rows carry a size: once, few, many, or a class if the clone is expanded.

clone size | J gene | V gene | D gene | CDR3 protein | CDR3 DNA
few | TRBJ2-7 | TRBV28 | . | CASRPSGRAYEQYF | TGTGCCAGCAGACCCTCAGGGCGCGCGTACGAGCAGTACTTC
few | TRBJ2-5 | TRBV7-2 | TRBD2 | CASSLGGATQYF | TGTGCCAGCAGCCTCGGGGGGGCGACCCAGTACTTC
. | TRBJ1-1 | TRBV11-3 | . | CASSLDSVPEGEAFF | TGTGCCAGCAGCTTAGATTCCGTCCCAGAGGGTGAAGCTTTCTTT
few | TRBJ2-3 | TRBV9 | TRBD2 | CASSQLGLAGMRTQYF | TGTGCCAGCAGCCAGCTTGGACTAGCGGGGATGCGAACGCAGTATTTT
. | TRBJ1-5 | TRBV28 | . | CASSSNRESGNQPQHF | TGTGCCAGCAGTTCCAACAGGGAATCGGGCAATCAGCCCCAGCATTTT
. | TRBJ1-1 | TRBV7-9 | TRBD1 | CASRRQGEAFF | TGTGCCAGCAGGCGACAGGGAGAAGCTTTCTTT
few | TRBJ1-5 | TRBV19 | . | CASSIWGQGHNQPQHF | TGTGCCAGTAGTATCTGGGGGCAGGGACACAATCAGCCCCAGCATTTT
few | TRBJ2-2 | TRBV30 | . | CARWTANTGELFF | TGTGCCCGATGGACAGCGAACACCGGGGAGCTGTTTTTT
. | TRBJ1-1 | TRBV10-3 | TRBD1 | CAISGYGQGDTEAFF | TGTGCCATCAGTGGGTATGGACAGGGGGACACTGAAGCTTTCTTT
few | TRBJ1-2 | TRBV5-4 | . | CASSPPGTNYGYTF | TGTGCCAGCAGCCCCCCCGGGACAAACTATGGCTACACCTTC
few | TRBJ2-7 | TRBV4-1 | . | CASSQVAGRDSEQYF | TGCGCCAGCAGCCAAGTAGCCGGACGGGATAGCGAGCAGTACTTC
. | TRBJ2-7 | TRBV2 | . | CASSSGTDQYF | TGTGCCAGCAGTTCCGGGACTGACCAGTACTTC
few | TRBJ1-4 | TRBV6-6 | . | CASSYSRDEKLFF | TGTGCCAGCAGTTATTCTCGGGATGAAAAACTGTTTTTT
few | TRBJ2-1 | TRBV7-9 | . | CASSLTSDEQFF | TGTGCCAGCAGCTTGACTAGTGATGAGCAGTTCTTC
many | TRBJ2-7 | TRBV15 | TRBD2 | CATSIPGGAEQYF | TGTGCCACCAGCATTCCGGGGGGGGCCGAGCAGTACTTC
many | TRBJ2-1 | TRBV7-9 | . | CALSLGSSYNEQFF | TGTGCCTTAAGCCTGGGCAGCTCCTACAATGAGCAGTTCTTC
many | TRBJ2-1 | TRBV19 | TRBD2 | CASSIRTSGKNEQFF | TGTGCCAGTAGTATCAGGACTAGCGGGAAGAATGAGCAGTTCTTC
few | TRBJ1-1 | TRBV7-2 | . | CASSGMASNTEAFF | TGTGCCAGCAGCGGTATGGCCAGTAACACTGAAGCTTTCTTT
. | TRBJ2-7 | TRBV5-4 | TRBD1 | CASSGTGGLSYEQYF | TGTGCCAGCTCGGGAACAGGGGGCCTTTCCTACGAGCAGTACTTC
few | TRBJ2-3 | TRBV7-2 | TRBD2 | CASSLDLAGTTDTQYF | TGTGCCAGCAGCTTAGATCTAGCGGGAACCACAGATACGCAGTATTTT
. | TRBJ1-4 | TRBV5-1 | TRBD1 | CASSRQTGENEKLFF | TGCGCCAGCAGTCGCCAGACAGGGGAAAATGAAAAACTGTTTTTT
. | TRBJ2-6 | TRBV4-3 | . | CASSQDPVFSGANVLTF | TGCGCCAGCAGCCAAGATCCGGTTTTCTCTGGGGCCAACGTCCTGACTTTC
few | TRBJ2-1 | TRBV7-3 | TRBD2 | CASSLPLAGGRNEQFF | TGTGCCAGCAGCTTACCGCTAGCGGGGGGGCGCAATGAGCAGTTCTTC
. | TRBJ2-3 | TRBV5-1 | . | CASTQGRGTDTQYF | TGCGCCAGCACCCAGGGAAGGGGTACAGATACGCAGTATTTT
many | TRBJ2-5 | TRBV18 | . | CASSPATEETQYF | TGTGCCAGCTCACCAGCGACAGAAGAGACCCAGTACTTC
. | TRBJ1-5 | TRBV18 | . | CASSDRDQPQHF | TGTGCCAGCTCGGACAGAGATCAACCCCAGCATTTT
few | TRBJ1-5 | TRBV19 | . | CASLDRRTSNQPQHF | TGTGCCAGCCTAGACAGGAGAACTAGCAATCAGCCCCAGCATTTT
many | TRBJ2-2 | TRBV5-1 | TRBD1 | CASSSRDRAITGELFF | TGCGCCAGCAGCTCCCGGGACAGGGCAATCACCGGGGAGCTGTTTTTT
. | TRBJ1-1 | TRBV18 | . | CASSPIHLDTEAFF | TGTGCCAGCTCACCAATCCACTTGGACACTGAAGCTTTCTTT
few | TRBJ1-2 | TRBV4-2 | . | CASSVRRGDLYGYTF | TGTGCCAGCAGCGTCCGCAGGGGCGACCTCTATGGCTACACCTTC
many | TRBJ2-1 | TRBV28 | TRBD1 | CASSRQGEFF | TGTGCCAGCAGTCGACAGGGGGAGTTCTTC
few | TRBJ2-1 | TRBV7-6 | . | CASSSILQGNEQFF | TGTGCCAGCAGCTCAATCCTTCAGGGCAATGAGCAGTTCTTC
few | TRBJ1-5 | TRBV5-4 | . | CASSPEEGLPQHF | TGTGCCAGCAGCCCGGAGGAGGGCTTACCCCAGCATTTT
few | TRBJ2-1 | TRBV4-3 | TRBD2 | CASSQDTSGYNEQFF | TGCGCCAGCAGCCAAGATACTAGCGGTTACAATGAGCAGTTCTTC
. | TRBJ1-2 | TRBV9 | TRBD1 | CASSVGGRTGSGYTF | TGTGCCAGCAGCGTAGGGGGAAGGACAGGGAGTGGCTACACCTTC